These 5 T cell receptor beta chains came from one sample sequenced in a study of a mutant IDH1 vaccine in newly diagnosed glioma. Indicated time point: week 35, safety follow-up. A 20-mer mutant IDH1 peptide at 300 ug was injected subcutaneously with topical imiquimod. Their antigens are not known. Measured with immunoSEQ multiplex PCR; TCRdb has only the in-frame clones, and not every one. The sample contains 50,000 to 70,000 clones, roughly 84% of which appear only once. This sample comprised PBMCs, obtained from a glioma patient whose treatment included an IDH1 peptide vaccine. Every receptor here comes from a man aged 25-45 years with glioma.

V is TRBV5-4 and J is TRBJ1-2, with 8 nucleotides matching TRBD1. This CDR3 has 17 amino acids. Losses at the gene ends were 3 bases for V and 2 bases for J; bases not matched to a gene: 12. The V gene's germline CDR1 is SGHNT and CDR2 YYREEE (reference sequence). The CDR3 DNA reads as TGTGCCAGCAGCTCAGGACAGGGCTTCTTCTCCAACTATGGCTACACCTTC. This translates into CASSSGQGFFSNYGYTF.

This chain links TRBV25-1 with TRBJ2-5; D remains ambiguous. The CDR3 length is 13 residues. The germline V gene has CDR1 MGHDK and CDR2 SYGVNS. The V end lost 5 bases, the J end lost 2 bases, and 9 bases lay between the germline ends. The DNA for the CDR3 is TGTGCCAGCAGTCGCGGAGCTCAAGAGACCCAGTACTTC. Amino acids: CASSRGAQETQYF.

V and J are TRBV28 and TRBJ2-6; TRBD2 might be the D (6 bases). Germline V lookup: CDR1 MDHEN, CDR2 SYDVKM. Trimming shortened V by 4 bases and J by 1 base, and 11 bases separated the two germline ends. The CDR3 contains 16 residues. CDR3 protein: CASSSPRGSGANVLTF. The CDR3 DNA is TGTGCCAGCAGTTCCCCCCGGGGGTCTGGGGCCAACGTCCTGACTTTC.

This clone came up once. The chain carries TRBV19 and TRBJ2-7; 7 bases are a match to TRBD2. The CDR3 loop spans 15 amino acids. V lost 5 bases to trimming and J lost 7 bases; unmatched junction nucleotides: 14. Germline lookup yields CDR1 LNHDA and CDR2 SQIVND (reference sequence). CDR3 sequence reads: CASSSFGAGSAEQYF. The CDR3, as DNA: TGTGCCAGTAGTTCCTTTGGAGCGGGGTCGGCGGAGCAGTACTTC.

The chain is built from TRBV2 and TRBJ2-2; 10 positions match TRBD2. The V segment lost 7 bases and the J segment 3 bases; nucleotides outside the gene matches: 5. Looked up from germline, CDR1 is SNHLY and CDR2 is FYNNEI. The CDR3 has 15 amino acids. CDR3 protein: CASKGTSAYTGELFF. For the CDR3, the DNA is TGTGCCAGCAAGGGGACTAGCGCATACACCGGGGAGCTGTTTTTT.